The sample holds a few counts of the clone carrying this T cell receptor (beta chain). The data were produced by immunoSEQ multiplex PCR, yet TCRdb's version contains in-frame clones alone and is incomplete. The sample yields a few hundred thousand clones, around 80% seen once. This entry comes from a study of blood T cell repertoires in COVID-19. The CDR3 loop spans 15 amino acids. Germline CDR1 and CDR2: MNHEY and SVGAGI. The V end lost 6 bases, the J end lost 2 bases, and 15 bases lay between the germline ends. Participants were aged about 18 to 90 years from about two dozen US areas. Participants reported their clinical history, and cohort assignment relied on those reports.

This rearrangement joins TRBV6-5 to TRBJ2-3, with D maybe TRBD2 (6 bases). The source of this sequence is a middle-aged man who had been exposed to COVID-19. Sequenced input: PBMCs or T cells enriched from blood (not recorded which). Written as DNA, the CDR3 is TGTGCCAGCAGGGCGGGACTTCCTAACACAGATACGCAGTATTTT. It translates to CASRAGLPNTDTQYF.